This TCR beta chain emerged from a study of preoperative IRX-2 immunotherapy in early breast cancer. TCRdb's table, derived via immunoSEQ multiplex PCR, lists solely in-frame clones and lacks some. The table includes some 29,000 clones, around 89% detected once. Treatment: preoperative locoregional IRX-2 cytokine immunotherapy. Patients received preoperative, locoregional IRX-2 cytokine immunotherapy in a phase Ib study. This receptor was identified in a human donor with breast cancer. The material was obtained from a patient treated with IRX-2 immunotherapy.

In nucleotides, the CDR3 is TGTGCCAGTAGTATAGATTCCCGGGGGCGAAACTATGGCTACACCTTC. It translates to CASSIDSRGRNYGYTF. The chain has TRBV19 and TRBJ1-2; D is possibly TRBD1 (6 bases). Trimming pared 0 bases from V and 2 bases from J, leaving 13 bases between. Germline values: CDR1 LNHDA, CDR2 SQIVND (reference sequence). The length of the CDR3 is 16 residues.